This T cell receptor (beta chain) was documented in a study of T cell responses to AZD1222 COVID-19 vaccine. The method was immunoSEQ multiplex PCR; TCRdb's version includes in-frame clones alone and lacks a portion of them. The data contain some 110,000 clones, about 90% of them singletons. Trimming shortened V by 4 bases and J by 8 bases, and 11 bases separated the two germline ends. From germline, CDR1 is MNHEY and CDR2 SVGEGT. The CDR3 extends over 13 amino acids. The sample consisted of peripheral blood, taken 28 days after the second AZD1222 dose. The gene calls are TRBV6-2 or TRBV6-3 and TRBJ2-2; D gene ambiguous. The receptor's source is an adult who received the AZD1222 COVID-19 vaccine. The CDR3 spells CASSSPPTGELFF. CDR3 DNA sequence: TGTGCCAGCAGTTCCCCACCCACTGGGGAGCTGTTTTTT.